One sample yielded the 23 T cell receptor beta chains listed below, sequenced in a study of T cell clonality in common variable immunodeficiency. Findings and limits, study-wide: Reportedly, TCR beta sequences from common variable immunodeficiency showed fewer deletions and N-nucleotide insertions.

The data were produced by immunoSEQ multiplex PCR, yet TCRdb's version contains in-frame clones alone and is incomplete. The sample shows roughly 12,000 clones, none of them appearing just once. Their antigens are not known. Material: peripheral blood mononuclear cells. These receptors all come from a human donor with common variable immunodeficiency.

This clone was seen only a few times. The read ends 3 residues before the CDR3 terminus; that terminus is restored from the germline J gene. The gene calls are TRBV19 and TRBJ1-5; D is perhaps TRBD1 (5 bases). The CDR3 sequence is 15 residues long. CDR1 is LNHDA, CDR2 SQIVND, per germline (reference sequence). V was clipped by 5 bases and J by 3 bases, with 14 bases between them. This CDR3 reads CASSPRRQFNQPQHF. The CDR3 DNA, read in part, is TGTGCCAGTAGTCCCCGGAGACAGTTCAATCAGCCC. Based on the CDR3 plus reference TRBV19 and TRBJ1-5, the full variable domain is DGGITQSPKYLFRKEGQNVTLSCEQNLNHDAMYWYRQDPGQGLRLIYYSQIVNDFQKGDIAEGYSVSREKKESFPLTVTSAQKNPTAFYLCASSPRRQFNQPQHFGDGTRLSIL.

Within the sample, this clone is medium-sized (0.01 to 0.1%). The DNA read from the CDR3 is TGTGCTAGTGGTTTGGTTGGCGGGGGGCGGGGCACAGATACG. Translation: CASGLVGGGRGTDT. The whole CDR3 sequence is CASGLVGGGRGTDTQYF. The chain combines TRBV12-5 with TRBJ2-3; 8 bases map to TRBD2. The CDR3 end is not reached by the read, which stops 3 residues before it; the germline J gene fills it in. Unmatched junction bases numbered 6, after V lost 0 bases and J lost 1 base. The CDR3 is made up of 17 amino acids. Germline CDR1 LGHNT, CDR2 FRNRAP.

This clone was observed a few times. The CDR3 goes on 3 residues after the read ends, and that part is filled in from the germline J gene. The chain is built from TRBV7-6 and TRBJ1-3, with 9 positions matching TRBD1. This CDR3 has 17 residues. J gave up 2 bases and V 5 bases, and 10 bases lay outside the gene matches. The germline gives CDR1 SGHVS, CDR2 FNYEAQ. CDR3 DNA, as far as it was read: TGTGCCAGCAGCCCCGCGGCCGGGACAGGGACTGGAAACACC. Protein: CASSPAAGTGTGNT. The whole CDR3 sequence is CASSPAAGTGTGNTIYF.

This clone has only a few counts. CDR3: CASSSNTGKDGYTF. Incomplete CDR3 DNA: TGCGCCAGCAGCTCAAATACAGGGAAGGACGGC. V usage is TRBV5-1 and J usage is TRBJ1-2; the D gene is possibly TRBD1 (6 bases). Read sequence stops 3 residues before the CDR3 end, and the germline J gene provides the missing end. This CDR3 has 14 residues. The germline V gene has CDR1 SGHRS and CDR2 YFSETQ.

About this clone: The sequence runs out 3 residues before the end of the CDR3; the remainder is reconstructed from the germline J gene. The chain recombines TRBV2 with TRBJ2-7, with 7 nucleotides matching TRBD1. Germline V lookup: CDR1 SNHLY, CDR2 FYNNEI. V lost 10 bases to trimming and J lost 5 bases; unmatched junction nucleotides: 8. CDR3 length equals 12 residues. The CDR3 bases that were read are TGTGCCAACAACAGGGGTTGGAACGAG. Protein product: CANNRGWNE. The whole CDR3 sequence is CANNRGWNEQYF.

On this clone itself: The sequenced fragment ends 3 residues before the CDR3 boundary, so the rest is inferred from the germline J gene. This chain joins TRBV19 and TRBJ1-1; TRBD1 is a possible D gene (6 bases). Germline V lookup: CDR1 LNHDA, CDR2 SQIVND (reference sequence). The V and J ends lost 2 bases and 6 bases respectively, with 19 bases between them. The CDR3 is 16 amino acids. The CDR3 loop is CASSISKGQVVAEAFF. The DNA read from the CDR3 is TGTGCCAGTAGTATATCCAAGGGACAAGTCGTCGCTGAA.

The sample holds a few counts of this clone. The CDR3 extends 3 residues past the end of the read, so its final part is completed from the germline J gene. The chain combines TRBV30 with TRBJ1-3, with 8 bases fitting TRBD1. This CDR3 is 14 amino acids long. Unmatched junction bases numbered 6, after V lost 4 bases and J lost 4 bases. Germline V CDR1 and CDR2: GTSNPN, SVGIG (reference sequence). The CDR3 loop is CAWIEGTGGNTIYF. CDR3 DNA (partial): TGTGCCTGGATAGAGGGGACAGGCGGAAACACC.

This clone showed up just a few times. The sequence runs out 3 residues before the end of the CDR3; the remainder is reconstructed from the germline J gene. The V and J genes are TRBV2 and TRBJ2-7; D is possibly TRBD1 (6 bases). There are 14 residues in the CDR3. V lost 6 bases, J lost 3 bases, and 15 bases lay in between. Looked up from germline, CDR1 is SNHLY and CDR2 is FYNNEI. CDR3 in amino acids: CASSSGTYNYEQYF. The CDR3 bases that were read are TGTGCCAGCAGCTCCGGGACATACAACTACGAG.

Details on this clone: The CDR3 goes on 3 residues after the read ends, and that part is filled in from the germline J gene. This sequence joins TRBV7-9 and TRBJ2-1, with 7 nucleotides matching TRBD1. Looked up from germline, CDR1 is SEHNR and CDR2 is FQNEAQ (reference sequence). CDR3 size: 15 residues. Trimming at V came to 4 bases and at J to 2 bases, leaving 5 bases not matched to a gene. This CDR3 is CASSSTGDPYNEQFF. The sequenced part of the CDR3 DNA is TGTGCCAGCAGCTCCACAGGGGACCCCTACAATGAG.

With respect to this clone: The CDR3 extends 3 residues past the end of the read, so its final part is completed from the germline J gene. This chain links TRBV18 with TRBJ2-1; 7 bases agree with TRBD2. V shed 4 bases, J shed 4 bases, and the junction held 4 bases outside the gene matches. This CDR3 has 14 residues. Germline lookup yields CDR1 KGHSH and CDR2 LQKENI. The covered CDR3 bases are TGTGCCAGCTCACGACGCGGGGGTTACAATGAG. Its translation: CASSRRGGYNE. The CDR3 in full is CASSRRGGYNEQFF.

Note on this clone: Read sequence stops 3 residues before the CDR3 end, and the germline J gene provides the missing end. J is TRBJ1-2 and V is TRBV19, with D uncertain. The CDR3 spans 13 residues. CDR1 is LNHDA and CDR2 is SQIVND in the germline V gene (reference sequence). V lost 3 bases and J 2 bases, leaving 7 bases between the germline ends. CDR3 region: CASSMGRNYGYTF. The covered CDR3 bases are TGTGCCAGTAGTATGGGCAGAAACTATGGC. Together with reference TRBV19 and TRBJ1-2, the CDR3 gives the full variable domain: DGGITQSPKYLFRKEGQNVTLSCEQNLNHDAMYWYRQDPGQGLRLIYYSQIVNDFQKGDIAEGYSVSREKKESFPLTVTSAQKNPTAFYLCASSMGRNYGYTFGSGTRLTVV.

By share, this clone counts as medium-sized. At one boundary the junction diverges from the germline segment, which might be a read error. The observed sequence ends 3 residues before the CDR3 terminus, with the missing tail filled in from the germline J gene. This sequence joins TRBV2 and TRBJ2-3, with TRBD1 matching over 9 bases. CDR1 SNHLY and CDR2 FYNNEI come from the germline V gene. The CDR3 spans 16 residues. The CDR3 DNA, read in part, is TGTGCCAGCAGGGAAGGGACAGGGAGAGGCACAGATACG. Its protein product is CASREGTGRGTDT. The full CDR3 is CASREGTGRGTDTQYF.

On this clone itself: The read comes to an end 3 residues before the CDR3 does, leaving the germline J gene to fill in the end. The genes are TRBV7-6 and TRBJ2-1; 12 nucleotides line up with TRBD2. J was trimmed by 9 bases and V by 1 base; bases with no gene match: 10. The length of the CDR3 is 17 residues. Germline assignment: CDR1 SGHVS and CDR2 FNYEAQ. The CDR3 bases that were read are TGTGCCAGCAGCTTAGGGGCCAGACTAGCGGGGGCGGTTGAG. Protein sequence: CASSLGARLAGAVE. The CDR3 in full is CASSLGARLAGAVEQFF. Filled out from reference TRBV7-6 and TRBJ2-1, the complete variable domain reads GAGVSQSPRYKVTKRGQDVALRCDPISGHVSLYWYRQALGQGPEFLTYFNYEAQQDKSGLPNDRFSAERPEGSISTLTIQRTEQRDSAMYRCASSLGARLAGAVEQFFGPGTRLTVL.

Comment on this clone: The sequence runs out 3 residues before the end of the CDR3; the remainder is reconstructed from the germline J gene. The J gene is TRBJ1-1, the V gene TRBV6-2 or TRBV6-3; D remains ambiguous. The CDR3 loop spans 13 amino acids. Trimming took 7 bases from V and 3 from J, leaving 12 bases between them. Germline values: CDR1 MNHEY, CDR2 SVGEGT. The CDR3 loop reads CASNRGPDTEAFF. The covered CDR3 bases are TGTGCCAGCAATCGTGGCCCTGACACTGAA.

This clone was seen a handful of times. The missing CDR3 end, 3 residues past where the read stops, is filled in from the germline J gene. The rearrangement uses TRBV6-1 and TRBJ1-1; 7 bases are shared with TRBD1. J lost 1 base, V lost 2 bases, and 10 bases had no gene match. The CDR3 is made up of 17 amino acids. Per the germline V gene, CDR1 is MNHNS and CDR2 is SASEGT. Partial CDR3 DNA: TGTGCCAGCAGTGAATTCCTTGGGGGACAGACGAACACTGAA. Amino acids: CASSEFLGGQTNTE. The full CDR3 protein reads CASSEFLGGQTNTEAFF.

With respect to this clone: The CDR3 end is not reached by the read, which stops 3 residues before it; the germline J gene fills it in. The chain has TRBV30 and TRBJ1-5, with TRBD1 matching 8 bases. Germline-derived CDR1 and CDR2 are GTSNPN and SVGIG (reference sequence). This CDR3 comprises 13 residues. V was pared by 5 bases and J by 3 bases, with 3 bases of the junction left unmatched. The CDR3 sequence is CAWGQGDNQPQHF. The DNA read from the CDR3 is TGTGCCTGGGGACAGGGCGACAATCAGCCC.

Of note for this clone: The read terminates 3 residues ahead of where the CDR3 ends, so the germline J gene completes it. The chain combines TRBV18 with TRBJ2-1, with D tentatively TRBD1 (6 bases). Per germline, CDR1 KGHSH and CDR2 LQKENI. V lost 5 bases and J lost 5, with 13 bases in between. CDR3 length: 14 residues. This chain's CDR3 is CASSLTGTHNEQFF. CDR3 DNA, as far as it was read: TGTGCCAGCTCATTAACGGGGACACACAATGAG.

This clone came up a few times. The read ends 3 residues early relative to the CDR3; the germline J gene fills the gap. Other DNA sequences in this sample translate to the same CDR3. The chain links TRBV30 to TRBJ2-7; D is perhaps TRBD2 (6 bases). Germline V gene data show CDR1 as GTSNPN and CDR2 as SVGIG (reference sequence). The CDR3 covers 17 residues. V lost 4 bases, J lost 5 bases, and 27 bases lay in between. The DNA read from the CDR3 is TGTGCCTGGAACCGCAAGGTTATTAAGGAGGGGCCTGACGAG. It is translated as CAWNRKVIKEGPDE. The whole CDR3 protein reads CAWNRKVIKEGPDEQYF.

A note on this clone: The sequenced fragment ends 3 residues before the CDR3 boundary, so the rest is inferred from the germline J gene. The chain combines TRBV7-9 with TRBJ1-2; no firm D call. Germline-derived CDR1 and CDR2 are SEHNR and FQNEAQ (reference sequence). V gave up 1 base and J gave up 0 bases, with 9 bases separating them. This CDR3 has 15 amino acids. The CDR3 here is CASSLDTGANYGYTF. Incomplete CDR3 DNA: TGTGCCAGCAGCTTAGATACCGGGGCTAACTATGGC.

Only a few counts were recorded for this clone. The read terminates 3 residues before the CDR3 end, so the remaining end is supplied by the germline J gene. The chain joins TRBV7-2 to TRBJ2-5, with TRBD2 matching over 7 bases. Germline V CDR1 and CDR2: SGHTA, FQGNSA. The CDR3 has 15 amino acids. The ends lost 1 base at V and 5 bases at J; junction bases unmatched: 7. This chain's CDR3 is CASSLGGGDGETQYF. The DNA read from the CDR3 is TGTGCCAGCAGCTTAGGCGGGGGTGATGGGGAGACC.

This clone was detected a few times. The read terminates 3 residues ahead of where the CDR3 ends, so the germline J gene completes it. The genes are TRBV6-1 and TRBJ1-2; D not certain. This CDR3 has 13 amino acids. V was pared by 3 bases and J by 1 base, with 6 bases between. Germline CDR1 MNHNS, CDR2 SASEGT. The CDR3 bases that were read are TGTGCCAGCAGTGAGGCCTTTAACTATGGC. It is translated as CASSEAFNYG. The CDR3, in full, reads CASSEAFNYGYTF.

About this clone itself: The CDR3 extends 3 residues past the end of the read, so its final part is completed from the germline J gene. The V gene is TRBV30, the J gene TRBJ1-6, with D possibly matching TRBD1 (6 bases). Germline V gene lookup returns CDR1 GTSNPN and CDR2 SVGIG (reference sequence). The CDR3 spans 13 residues. Between the trimmed V and J ends, which lost 5 bases and 8 bases, there was a span of 13 bases. The CDR3: CAWEGTSDSPLHF. Partial CDR3 DNA: TGTGCCTGGGAGGGGACATCCGATTCACCC.

With respect to this clone: The read is 3 residues too short to cover the CDR3 end, so that end is filled in from the germline J gene. The chain recombines TRBV6-2 or TRBV6-3 with TRBJ2-5; no clear D. CDR1 is MNHEY and CDR2 is SVGEGT in the germline V gene. Trimming took off 3 bases at V and 1 base at J, with 9 bases between the two ends. This CDR3 spans 14 amino acids. The CDR3 protein is CASSYLVAQETQYF. The sequenced part of the CDR3 DNA is TGTGCCAGCAGTTATTTGGTGGCCCAAGAGACC.